This T cell receptor beta chain emerged from a study of blood T cell repertoires in COVID-19. Study information: Sources were T cells, B-cell-depleted T cells, or PBMCs; the material itself was cDNA or gDNA.

This clone was picked up many times. Other DNA sequences in this sample translate to the same CDR3. From germline, CDR1 is SGHTA and CDR2 FQGTGA. V lost 3 bases and J lost 8; bases outside the gene matches: 6. The CDR3 has 15 amino acids. In the authors' methods: Reference gene primer amplification gave nucleated cell count estimates. The method was immunoSEQ multiplex PCR; TCRdb's version includes in-frame clones alone and lacks a portion of them. From that table come the V and J calls and clone size; the DNA was used to work out D and trimming. The profile shows 90,000 to 150,000 clones, 75% to 85% of them singletons.

The sequenced sample was peripheral blood. The origin of this receptor is a human donor in a cohort sampled during active COVID-19. The V call is TRBV7-3, the J call TRBJ2-1, with 11 bases that match TRBD1. The CDR3 reads CASSLAGTGGYEQFF. The CDR3 bases are TGTGCCAGCAGCTTGGCCGGGACAGGGGGTTATGAGCAGTTCTTC.